This T cell receptor beta chain was documented in a study of shared clonotypes between healthy human individuals. Only a few counts were recorded for this clone. Some clones are missing from TCRdb's copy, which holds only in-frame ones; the method was immunoSEQ multiplex PCR. The profile shows roughly 500,000 clones, approximately 85% of them singletons. Trimming at V came to 5 bases and at J to 2 bases, leaving 2 bases not matched to a gene. The CDR3 has 12 amino acids. CDR1 is GTSNPN and CDR2 is SVGIG in the germline V gene (reference sequence). This TCR derives from a woman aged 40 to 49 in good health. Some clones in this sample may be carry-over from other donors' samples. The chain employs TRBV30 and TRBJ1-1; 7 positions match TRBD1. Sequences were obtained from PBMCs. CDR3 region: CAWGDSNTEAFF. Written as DNA, the CDR3 is TGTGCCTGGGGGGACAGTAACACTGAAGCTTTCTTT. Together with reference TRBV30 and TRBJ1-1, the CDR3 gives the full variable domain: SQTIHQWPATLVQPVGSPLSLECTVEGTSNPNLYWYRQAAGRGLQLLFYSVGIGQISSEVPQNLSASRPQDRQFILSSKKLLLSDSGFYLCAWGDSNTEAFFGQGTRLTVV.